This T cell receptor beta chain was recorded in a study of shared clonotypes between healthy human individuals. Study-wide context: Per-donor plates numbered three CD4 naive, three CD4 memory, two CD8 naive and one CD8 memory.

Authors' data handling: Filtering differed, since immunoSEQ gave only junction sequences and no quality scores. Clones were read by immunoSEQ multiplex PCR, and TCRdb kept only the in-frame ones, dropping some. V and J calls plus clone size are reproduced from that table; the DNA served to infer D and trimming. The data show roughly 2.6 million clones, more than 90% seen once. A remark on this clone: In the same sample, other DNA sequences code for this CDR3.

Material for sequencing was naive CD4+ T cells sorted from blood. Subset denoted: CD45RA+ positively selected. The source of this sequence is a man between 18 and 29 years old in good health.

DNA of the CDR3: TGTGCCAGCAGCCCCCGACTAGCGGGTGCCTACGAGCAGTACTTC. This translates into CASSPRLAGAYEQYF. This chain connects TRBV9 to TRBJ2-7; 10 bases agree with TRBD2. The germline V gene encodes CDR1 SGDLS and CDR2 YYNGEE. Trimming cost V 4 bases and J 2 bases; bases outside gene matches: 6. The CDR3 loop spans 15 amino acids. Using reference TRBV9 and TRBJ2-7 for the parts outside the CDR3, the full variable domain is DSGVTQTPKHLITATGQRVTLRCSPRSGDLSVYWYQQSLDQGLQFLIQYYNGEERAKGNILERFSAQQFPDLHSELNLSSLELGDSALYFCASSPRLAGAYEQYFGPGTRLTVT.